A selection of T cell receptor beta chains follows, all from one sample in a study of T cell repertoires in cytomegalovirus infection. MiXCR was run by TCRdb on the reads, yielding one entry per CDR3 protein. The sample lists about 6,100 distinct CDR3 sequences; approximately 51% were seen once. For these receptors, no antigen is known. Material: PBMCs, sequenced either directly or after in vitro stimulation (not recorded which). The receptors here all came from a human donor in good health (CMV status not recorded). Some clones in this sample may be carry-over from other donors' samples. The CDR3 runs from the conserved cysteine through the conserved F or W. The D gene is left open where the match is weak. Expanded clones get a size class; other rows say once, few or many, or leave the size out.

v_gene	j_gene	d_gene	abundance	CDR3aa	CDR3nt
TRBV6-1	TRBJ1-5	TRBD1	many	CASSRGQTNQPQHF	TGTGCCAGCAGCAGGGGACAGACGAATCAGCCCCAGCATTTT
TRBV7-2	TRBJ2-7	-	-	CAIGWDTPGDYQYF	TGTGCCATCGGCTGGGACACCCCTGGCGACTATCAGTACTTC
TRBV28	TRBJ2-7	-	few	CSSTHTQLDNEQYF	TGTTCCAGCACTCACACCCAACTAGACAACGAGCAGTACTTC
TRBV4-3	TRBJ2-7	-	-	CASSQEGVSSYEQYF	TGCGCCAGCAGCCAAGAAGGGGTTAGCTCCTACGAGCAGTACTTC
TRBV6-1	TRBJ1-5	TRBD1	many	CASSDTGTGHNQPQHF	TGTGCCAGCAGTGATACCGGGACAGGACATAATCAGCCCCAGCATTTT
TRBV6-5	TRBJ1-1	-	-	CASRRGDTEAFF	TGTGCCAGCAGAAGGGGGGACACTGAAGCTTTCTTT
TRBV20-1	TRBJ1-1	-	-	CSARAPRVTEAFF	TGCAGTGCTAGAGCACCCAGGGTCACTGAAGCTTTCTTT
TRBV6-5	TRBJ1-5	TRBD1	-	CYTVLRQGTNQPQHF	TGTTACACAGTCCTCCGACAGGGGACCAATCAGCCCCAGCATTTT
TRBV7-2	TRBJ1-2	TRBD1	-	CASRAGTVNYGSTF	TGTGCCAGCAGAGCCGGGACAGTTAACTATGGCTCCACCTTC
TRBV7-2	TRBJ2-1	-	-	CANSKGGTLSYNEQFF	TGTGCCAACAGCAAGGGCGGGACCCTCTCCTACAATGAGCAGTTCTTC
TRBV7-2	TRBJ1-5	TRBD1	-	CASSPGTARNQPQPF	TGTGCCAGCAGCCCCGGGACAGCTAGAAATCAGCCCCAGCCCTTT
TRBV7-2	TRBJ1-2	TRBD1	medium-sized	CASSPDRVNRYTF	TGTGCCAGCAGCCCGGACAGGGTGAATCGCTACACCTTC
TRBV6-2/TRBV6-3	TRBJ1-5	TRBD1	medium-sized	CASSFYQGAAQPQHF	TGTGCCAGCAGTTTTTATCAGGGGGCCGCTCAGCCCCAGCATTTT
TRBV10-3	TRBJ1-1	-	medium-sized	CAISESTPNTEAFF	TGTGCCATCAGTGAGTCGACGCCGAACACTGAAGCTTTCTTT
TRBV4-2	TRBJ2-7	-	-	CASSPLDSYEQYF	TGTGCCAGCAGCCCCCTGGACTCCTACGAGCAGTACTTC
TRBV7-8	TRBJ2-7	-	-	CSSSWDTPCAEQSF	TGTTCCAGCAGCTGGGACACCCCTTGCGCCGAGCAGTCCTTC
TRBV19	TRBJ1-5	-	few	CASSIVQGIQPQHF	TGTGCCAGTAGTATAGTACAGGGCATTCAGCCCCAGCATTTT
TRBV7-8	TRBJ2-5	TRBD2	few	CASSLQRGGRETQYF	TGTGCCAGCAGCTTACAGCGGGGGGGGAGAGAGACCCAGTACTTC
TRBV28	TRBJ2-1	-	-	CAISFYLAEHFF	TGTGCCATCAGTTTTTACCTAGCTGAGCATTTTTTC
TRBV7-2	TRBJ2-3	-	-	CASSLLGSTDTQYF	TGTGCCAGCAGCCTTTTGGGGAGCACAGATACGCAGTATTTT
TRBV12-5	TRBJ2-3	TRBD2	-	CASGLGLAGADTQYF	TGTGCTAGTGGTTTGGGACTAGCGGGCGCAGATACGCAGTATTTT
TRBV7-8	TRBJ2-7	-	-	CAIRWDTPGDEQSF	TGTGCCATAAGATGGGACACCCCTGGCGACGAGCAGTCCTTC
TRBV7-2	TRBJ1-1	-	-	CASSLWGQGNTEAFF	TGTGCCAGCAGCTTATGGGGGCAGGGGAACACTGAAGCTTTCTTT
TRBV7-6	TRBJ2-7	-	-	CASSPRADYYEQYF	TGTGCCAGCAGCCCTAGGGCCGACTACTACGAGCAGTACTTC
TRBV5-1	TRBJ2-5	-	many	CASSSTSWETQYF	TGCGCCAGCAGCTCTACTAGCTGGGAGACCCAGTACTTC
TRBV28	TRBJ1-1	-	-	CASRGTRNTEAFF	TGTGCCAGCAGAGGTACAAGGAACACTGAAGCTTTCTTT
TRBV7-2	TRBJ1-2	-	-	CASSCGDVTPTGLGRGYNF	TGTGCCAGCAGCTGCGGGGACGTCACTCCTACAGGGTTGGGTAGGGGCTACAACTTC
TRBV6-2/TRBV6-3	TRBJ2-2	-	-	CASNSGAVGELFF	TGTGCCAGCAATTCGGGAGCGGTCGGGGAGCTGTTTTTT
TRBV6-5	TRBJ1-4	TRBD1	few	CASSYGGTGQEKLFF	TGTGCCAGCAGTTACGGCGGGACAGGGCAGGAAAAACTGTTTTTT
TRBV12-3/TRBV12-4	TRBJ1-5	-	once	CSSSQTVYSNQPHHF	TGTTCCAGCAGCCAGACAGTTTATAGCAATCAGCCCCATCATTTT
TRBV6-6	TRBJ1-5	TRBD1	few	CASSWDSHFSQPQHF	TGTGCCAGCAGTTGGGACAGCCACTTTTCTCAGCCCCAGCATTTT
TRBV7-8	TRBJ2-7	-	few	CAISWDTPGDEQDF	TGTGCCATAAGCTGGGACACCCCTGGCGACGAGCAGGACTTC
TRBV6-2/TRBV6-3	TRBJ1-1	-	-	CASSYPEPDTEALF	TGTGCCAGCAGTTACCCAGAACCGGACACTGAAGCGTTATTT
TRBV28	TRBJ1-3	-	once	CASTPTLISGNTIYF	TGTGCCAGCACACCAACCCTGATCTCTGGAAACACCATATATTTT
TRBV6-5	TRBJ2-3	TRBD2	-	CASSHSEPAGDADPQYF	TGTGCCAGCAGTCACTCAGAGCCAGCGGGAGATGCAGATCCGCAGTATTTT
TRBV20-1	TRBJ1-5	TRBD1	medium-sized	CSAWDRGLYSNQPQHF	TGCAGTGCTTGGGACAGGGGGCTTTATAGCAATCAGCCCCAGCATTTT
TRBV4-1	TRBJ1-1	-	-	CAISQAMYRLNTDAFF	TGTGCCATCAGCCAAGCTATGTACAGATTGAACACGGACGCTTTCTTT
TRBV4-2	TRBJ2-7	TRBD1	-	CASSQVQGAYEQYF	TGTGCCAGCAGCCAAGTTCAGGGGGCATACGAGCAGTACTTC
TRBV7-2	TRBJ2-5	-	-	CASSPSRAVKTQYF	TGTGCCAGCAGTCCCTCGCGGGCTGTCAAGACCCAGTACTTC
TRBV7-2	TRBJ2-7	-	-	CASSWDTPGAEKYF	TGTGCAAGCAGCTGGGACACACCTGGCGCCGAGAAGTACTTC
TRBV7-2	TRBJ2-3	TRBD2	few	CASSLGGGITIRTDTQYF	TGTGCCAGCAGCTTAGGCGGGGGTATTACAATTCGCACAGATACGCAGTATTTT
TRBV7-2	TRBJ1-2	TRBD1	many	CASSLVGGAAGYTF	TGTGCCAGCAGCTTAGTAGGGGGCGCGGCTGGCTACACCTTC
TRBV6-6	TRBJ2-1	TRBD2	-	CAGALLAGDYNEQFF	TGTGCCGGGGCACTACTAGCGGGGGACTACAATGAGCAGTTCTTC
TRBV4-1	TRBJ2-1	TRBD2	-	CASSLAGASEQFF	TGCGCCAGCAGCCTAGCGGGAGCTAGTGAGCAGTTCTTC
TRBV5-5	TRBJ2-1	TRBD2	-	CASIGAGGFSYNEQFF	TGTGCCAGCATTGGAGCGGGGGGGTTCTCCTACAATGAGCAGTTCTTC
TRBV7-8	TRBJ2-7	-	few	CASSRVRASPYEQYF	TGTGCCAGCAGCCGCGTTCGCGCATCACCCTACGAGCAGTACTTC
TRBV28	TRBJ1-2	-	-	CASSLVGIGQGDGYTF	TGTGCCAGCAGTTTAGTTGGTATCGGGCAGGGTGACGGCTACACCTTC
TRBV7-8	TRBJ1-6	TRBD1	-	CASSLDRDGNSPLHF	TGTGCCAGCAGCTTGGACAGGGATGGTAATTCACCCCTCCACTTT
TRBV6-5	TRBJ1-1	-	-	CASSSPEPNTYDFF	TGTGCCAGCAGTTCCCCAGAACCGAACACTTACGATTTCTTT
TRBV7-2	TRBJ1-2	TRBD1	-	CDSSLVGGAAGYTF	TGTGACAGCAGCTTAGTAGGGGGCGCGGCTGGATACACCTTC
TRBV20-1	TRBJ2-1	-	-	CSARNRLYNEQFF	TGCAGTGCGAGGAATAGGCTCTACAATGAGCAGTTCTTC
TRBV7-8	TRBJ2-7	-	-	CASSPPGFGEQYF	TGTGCCAGCAGCCCCCCGGGTTTCGGCGAGCAGTACTTC
TRBV20-1	TRBJ2-5	TRBD1	-	CSAGAWAGGETQYF	TGCAGTGCTGGGGCCTGGGCAGGGGGAGAGACCCAGTACTTC
TRBV4-2	TRBJ1-5	-	medium-sized	CASSQVNSNQPQHF	TGTGCCAGCAGCCAAGTGAACAGCAATCAGCCCCAGCATTTT
TRBV7-2	TRBJ2-5	TRBD2	few	CASSLIAGGGETQYF	TGTGCCAGCAGCCTCATAGCGGGGGGGGGGGAGACCCAGTACTTC
TRBV28	TRBJ2-1	-	large	CASSLISLTNEQFF	TGTGCCAGCAGTTTAATCTCTCTGACGAATGAGCAGTTCTTC
TRBV7-9	TRBJ2-1	-	many	CASSRDPTDNEQFF	TGTGCCAGCAGCCGCGACCCTACCGACAATGAGCAGTTCTTC
TRBV5-1	TRBJ2-1	TRBD1	few	CASSLGGQGNVNEQFF	TGCGCCAGCAGCTTGGGAGGACAGGGGAATGTCAATGAGCAGTTCTTC
TRBV5-1	TRBJ2-1	TRBD2	-	CASSLGDYQNEQFF	TGCGCCAGCAGCTTGGGGGACTACCAAAATGAGCAGTTCTTC